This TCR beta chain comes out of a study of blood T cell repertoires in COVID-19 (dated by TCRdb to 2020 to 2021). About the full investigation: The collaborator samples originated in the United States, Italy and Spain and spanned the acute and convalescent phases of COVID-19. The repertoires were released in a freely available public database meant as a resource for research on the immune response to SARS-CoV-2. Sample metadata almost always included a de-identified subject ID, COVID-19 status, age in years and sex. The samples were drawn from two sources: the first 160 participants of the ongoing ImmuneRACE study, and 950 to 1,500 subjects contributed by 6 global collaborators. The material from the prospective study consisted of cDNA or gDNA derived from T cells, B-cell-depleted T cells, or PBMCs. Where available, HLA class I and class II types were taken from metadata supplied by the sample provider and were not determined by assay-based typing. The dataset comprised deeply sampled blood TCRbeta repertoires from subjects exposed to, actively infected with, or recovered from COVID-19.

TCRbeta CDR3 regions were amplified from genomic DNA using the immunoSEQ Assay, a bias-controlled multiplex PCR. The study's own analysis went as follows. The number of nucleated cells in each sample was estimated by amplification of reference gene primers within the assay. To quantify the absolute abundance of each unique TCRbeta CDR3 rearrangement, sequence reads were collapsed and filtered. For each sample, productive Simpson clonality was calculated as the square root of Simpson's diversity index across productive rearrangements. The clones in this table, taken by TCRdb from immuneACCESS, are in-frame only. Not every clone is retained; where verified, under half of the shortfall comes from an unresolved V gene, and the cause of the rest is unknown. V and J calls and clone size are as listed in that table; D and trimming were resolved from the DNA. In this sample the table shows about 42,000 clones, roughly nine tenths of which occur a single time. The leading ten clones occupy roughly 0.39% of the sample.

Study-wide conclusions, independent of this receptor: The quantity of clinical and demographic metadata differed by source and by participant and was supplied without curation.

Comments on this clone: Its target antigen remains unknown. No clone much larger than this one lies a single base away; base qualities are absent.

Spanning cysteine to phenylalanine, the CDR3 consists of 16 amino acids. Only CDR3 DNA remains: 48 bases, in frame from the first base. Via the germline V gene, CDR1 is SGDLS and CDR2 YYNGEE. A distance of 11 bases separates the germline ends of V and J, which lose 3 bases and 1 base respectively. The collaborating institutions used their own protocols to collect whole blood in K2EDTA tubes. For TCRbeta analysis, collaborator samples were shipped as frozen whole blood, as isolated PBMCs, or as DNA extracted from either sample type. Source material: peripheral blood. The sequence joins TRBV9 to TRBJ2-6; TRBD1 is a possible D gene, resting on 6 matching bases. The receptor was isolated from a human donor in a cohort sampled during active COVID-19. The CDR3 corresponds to CASSAMRGSGANVLTF. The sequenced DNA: TGTGCCAGCAGCGCGATGAGGGGGTCTGGGGCCAACGTCCTGACTTTC.